These 12 T cell receptor beta chains share one sample of origin, sequenced in a study of T cell repertoires in cytomegalovirus infection. Their antigens are not known. TCRdb redid the calling of the reads with MiXCR, one entry per CDR3 protein. Found here are roughly 800,000 distinct CDR3 sequences, almost 30% of them singletons; the top ten hold less than 15%. Sequencing used cultured CD8+ T cells from PBMCs, obtained from culture after CMV antigen stimulation. All receptors come from a human donor in good health (CMV status not recorded). Some clones in this sample may be carry-over from other donors' samples.

The table lists this clonotype with a count of one. This chain joins TRBV9 and TRBJ2-4, with 7 positions matching TRBD1. Looked up from germline, CDR1 is SGDLS and CDR2 is YYNGEE. The CDR3 sequence is 18 residues long. V trimming: 3 bases; J trimming: 3 bases; junction bases outside the gene matches: 15. The CDR3 spells CASSGSDLTDRYKNIQYF. In DNA form, the CDR3 reads TGTGCCAGCAGCGGCAGTGATCTTACGGACAGGTACAAAAACATTCAGTACTTC.

V gene TRBV3-1 combines with J gene TRBJ1-3, with unresolved D. With 1 base removed from V and 0 bases from J, the gap between germline ends came to 13 bases. Germline V gene sequence: CDR1 LGHDT, CDR2 YNNKEL (reference sequence). This CDR3 contains 17 residues. The CDR3 DNA is TGTGCCAGCAGCCAAGGGGGAGTCGGGAGCTCTGGAAACACCATATATTTT. Its translation is CASSQGGVGSSGNTIYF.

This clonotype was picked up many times. The rearrangement joins TRBV27 to TRBJ2-1; D gene unclear. The V end was cut by 3 bases, the J end by 2 bases, with 5 bases between. The CDR3 contains 13 residues. Germline V gene lookup returns CDR1 MNHEY and CDR2 SMNVEV (reference sequence). The CDR3 DNA is TGTGCCAGCAGTTTTGGGCCCTACAATGAGCAGTTCTTC. Its protein is CASSFGPYNEQFF.

This clonotype was counted ten times or more. The chain employs TRBV19 and TRBJ2-1; a possible D gene is TRBD1 (5 bases). The ends were cut back, 3 bases at V and 1 base at J, with 10 bases in the middle. Germline values: CDR1 LNHDA, CDR2 SQIVND (reference sequence). This CDR3 comprises 15 residues. CDR3 in amino acids: CASSMGPASYNEQFF. The CDR3 DNA reads TGTGCCAGTAGTATGGGGCCTGCTTCCTACAATGAGCAGTTCTTC.

This clonotype has more than one count but fewer than ten. This chain connects TRBV28 to TRBJ1-1; weak D call: TRBD1 (6 bases). Trimming removed 7 bases at V and 4 bases at J, with 13 bases between. Germline V gene sequence: CDR1 MDHEN, CDR2 SYDVKM. The CDR3 length is 13 residues. The CDR3 here is CASNRGGGTEAFF. DNA of the CDR3: TGTGCCAGCAACCGGGGAGGGGGCACTGAAGCTTTCTTT.

The chain uses TRBV3-1 and TRBJ1-6, with D perhaps TRBD1 (5 bases). CDR3 length: 15 residues. The V end was cut by 8 bases, the J end by 7 bases, with 18 bases between. Germline V gives CDR1 LGHDT, CDR2 YNNKEL (reference sequence). The CDR3 sequence is CASGLRGRENSPLHF. For the CDR3, the DNA is TGTGCCAGCGGTCTACGAGGCAGGGAAAATTCACCCCTCCACTTT.

A note on this clonotype: A clone one base away is much larger, so this may be a read error. This sequence joins TRBV11-2 and TRBJ2-1, with TRBD1 matching over 8 bases. CDR3 length: 16 residues. Germline V gene sequence: CDR1 SGHAT, CDR2 FQNNGV. V was pared by 4 bases and J by 1 base, with 6 bases of the junction left unmatched. CDR3 in amino acids: CASSSARTGSYNEQFF. The CDR3 nucleotides read TGTGCCAGCAGCTCGGCCAGGACAGGGTCCTACAATGAGCAGTTCTTC.

This sequence joins TRBV28 and TRBJ2-5; 15 bases are a match to TRBD2. The germline CDR1 and CDR2 sequences are MDHEN and SYDVKM. The V gene end was trimmed by 4 bases and the J gene end by 7 bases; junction bases not matched to a gene: 4. This CDR3 spans 15 amino acids. The CDR3 coding sequence is TGTGCCAGCAGTTGGACTAGCGGGGGGGACGCGACCCAGTACTTC. Its translation: CASSWTSGGDATQYF.

The chain carries TRBV20-1 and TRBJ2-1; 11 nucleotides line up with TRBD2. Germline V gives CDR1 DFQATT, CDR2 SNEGSKA (reference sequence). The V segment lost 5 bases and the J segment 4 bases; nucleotides outside the gene matches: 1. There are 13 residues in the CDR3. CDR3 DNA: TGCAGTGCTTTAGCGGGGGGGTACAATGAGCAGTTCTTC. Its protein product is CSALAGGYNEQFF.

This clonotype was counted a few times. The CDR3 sequence: CASSQEFNQPQHF. The CDR3 region has the DNA TGCGCCAGCAGCCAAGAATTCAATCAGCCCCAGCATTTT. The chain joins TRBV4-1 to TRBJ1-5; unclear D gene. This CDR3 comprises 13 residues. The V gene lost 0 bases and the J gene lost 3 bases, with 3 bases spanning the gap. Germline loops: CDR1 MGHRA, CDR2 YSYEKL.

The CDR3 loop is CASSSPRGTPSYEQYV. Here the CDR3 DNA reads TGTGCCAGCAGTTCCCCCCGGGGGACCCCCTCCTACGAGCAGTACGTC. V gene TRBV6-2 or TRBV6-3 combines with J gene TRBJ2-7, with a tentative D call TRBD2 (6 bases). This CDR3 has 16 amino acids. Per the germline V gene, CDR1 is MNHEY and CDR2 is SVGEGT. V lost 4 bases and J 0 bases, leaving 16 bases between the germline ends.

This clonotype was seen a handful of times. V is TRBV4-3 and J is TRBJ1-2; D may be TRBD1 (5 bases). V lost 7 bases, J lost 1 base, and 19 bases lay in between. In germline, CDR1 is LGHNA, CDR2 YSLEER. The CDR3 sequence is 16 residues long. In nucleotides, the CDR3 is TGCGCCAGCAACCTCTCACCTGGGACGAGTAACTATGGCTACACCTTC. It yields the protein CASNLSPGTSNYGYTF.